This T cell receptor (beta chain) was profiled in a study of blood T cell repertoires in COVID-19. At the level of the study: Sites across the United States, Italy and Spain contributed samples from acute and convalescent COVID-19. T cells, B-cell-depleted T cells, or PBMCs provided the cDNA or gDNA that served as material.

V was clipped by 5 bases and J by 3 bases, with 8 bases between them. This CDR3 is built from 13 residues. Germline V gene lookup returns CDR1 LGHDT and CDR2 YNNKEL (reference sequence). Original methodology: Reference gene primer amplification gave nucleated cell count estimates. This table comes from immunoSEQ multiplex PCR, and its TCRdb copy is limited to in-frame clones, with some not included. V and J calls and clone size come straight from that table; D and trimming were deduced from the DNA. Counted here are tens of thousands of clones, around 80% occurring once; the ten biggest clones make up under 35%.

The receptor was isolated from a woman of 80 years or more with acute or convalescent COVID-19. The sample was peripheral blood. V and J are TRBV3-1 (or the pseudogene TRBV3-2) and TRBJ1-3; D gene ambiguous. CDR3 loop: CASSSSLGNTIYF. The CDR3 nucleotides read TGTGCCAGCAGCTCGAGCCTTGGAAACACCATATATTTT.